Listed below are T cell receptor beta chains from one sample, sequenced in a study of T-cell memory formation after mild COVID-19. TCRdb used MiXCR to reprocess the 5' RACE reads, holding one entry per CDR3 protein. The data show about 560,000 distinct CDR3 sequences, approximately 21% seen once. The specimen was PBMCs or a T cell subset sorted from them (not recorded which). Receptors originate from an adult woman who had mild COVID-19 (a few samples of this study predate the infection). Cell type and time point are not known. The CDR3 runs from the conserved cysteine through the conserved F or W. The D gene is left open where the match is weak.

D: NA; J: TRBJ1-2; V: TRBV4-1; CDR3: CASSQRPLGGYTF
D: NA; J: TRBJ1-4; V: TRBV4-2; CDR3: CASSQAPGGDGEKLFF
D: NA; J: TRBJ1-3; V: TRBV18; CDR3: CASSPQGPDSGNTIYF
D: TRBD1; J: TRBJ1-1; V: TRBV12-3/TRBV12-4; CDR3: CASSPLQGVTEAFF
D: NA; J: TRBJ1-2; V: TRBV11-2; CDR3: CASSSNPGYAGYTF
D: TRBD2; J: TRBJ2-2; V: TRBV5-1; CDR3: CASSANPGTSGTGELFF
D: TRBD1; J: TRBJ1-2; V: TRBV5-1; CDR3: CASSPSGTGEDGYTF
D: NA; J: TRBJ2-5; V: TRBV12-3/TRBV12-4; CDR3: CASTHRAFGETQYF
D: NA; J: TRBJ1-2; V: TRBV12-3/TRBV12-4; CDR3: CASSWDPNYGYTF
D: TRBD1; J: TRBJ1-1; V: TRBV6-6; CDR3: CASSGLGQSGGTEAFF
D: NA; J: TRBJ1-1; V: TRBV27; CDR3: CASSLLTVGFTEAFF
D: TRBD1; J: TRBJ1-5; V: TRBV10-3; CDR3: CAIGQGLNQPQHF
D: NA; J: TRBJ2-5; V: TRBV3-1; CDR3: CASSGMLGDPQETQYF
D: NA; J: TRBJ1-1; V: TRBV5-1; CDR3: CASSPASNTEAFF
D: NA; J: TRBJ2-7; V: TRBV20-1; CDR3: CSANIIEQYF
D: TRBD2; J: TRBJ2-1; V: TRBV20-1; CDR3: CSARDPGGLAGVERYNEQFF
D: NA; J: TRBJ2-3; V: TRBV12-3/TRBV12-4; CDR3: CASSFGTKTDTQYF
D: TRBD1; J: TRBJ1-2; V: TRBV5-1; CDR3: CASSLGQGADGYTF
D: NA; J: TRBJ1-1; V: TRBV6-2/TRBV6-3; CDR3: CASSYWHTNTEAFF
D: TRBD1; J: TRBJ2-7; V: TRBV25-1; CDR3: CASSASGQGKPYEQYF
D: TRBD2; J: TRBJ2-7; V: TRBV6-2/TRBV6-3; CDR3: CASSYSKNTSGRAYEQYF
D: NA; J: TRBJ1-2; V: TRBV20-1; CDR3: CSAESREGRSYGYTF